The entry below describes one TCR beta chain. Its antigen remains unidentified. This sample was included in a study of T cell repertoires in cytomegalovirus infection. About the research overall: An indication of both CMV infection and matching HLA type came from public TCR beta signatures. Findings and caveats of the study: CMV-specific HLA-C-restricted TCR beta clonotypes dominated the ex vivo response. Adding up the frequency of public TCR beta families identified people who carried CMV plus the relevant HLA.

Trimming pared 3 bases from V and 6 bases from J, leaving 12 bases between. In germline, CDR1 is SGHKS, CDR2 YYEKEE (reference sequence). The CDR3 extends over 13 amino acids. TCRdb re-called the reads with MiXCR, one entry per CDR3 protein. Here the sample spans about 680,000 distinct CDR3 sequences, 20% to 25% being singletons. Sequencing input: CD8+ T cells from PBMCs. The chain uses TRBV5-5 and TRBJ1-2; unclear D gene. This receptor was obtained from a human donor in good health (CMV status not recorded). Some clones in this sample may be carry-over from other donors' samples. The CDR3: CASSSSGPNGYTF. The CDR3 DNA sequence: TGTGCCAGCAGCTCGTCCGGCCCGAATGGCTACACCTTC. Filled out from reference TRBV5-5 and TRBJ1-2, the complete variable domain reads DAGVTQSPTHLIKTRGQQVTLRCSPISGHKSVSWYQQVLGQGPQFIFQYYEKEERGRGNFPDRFSARQFPNYSSELNVNALLLGDSALYLCASSSSGPNGYTFGSGTRLTVV.